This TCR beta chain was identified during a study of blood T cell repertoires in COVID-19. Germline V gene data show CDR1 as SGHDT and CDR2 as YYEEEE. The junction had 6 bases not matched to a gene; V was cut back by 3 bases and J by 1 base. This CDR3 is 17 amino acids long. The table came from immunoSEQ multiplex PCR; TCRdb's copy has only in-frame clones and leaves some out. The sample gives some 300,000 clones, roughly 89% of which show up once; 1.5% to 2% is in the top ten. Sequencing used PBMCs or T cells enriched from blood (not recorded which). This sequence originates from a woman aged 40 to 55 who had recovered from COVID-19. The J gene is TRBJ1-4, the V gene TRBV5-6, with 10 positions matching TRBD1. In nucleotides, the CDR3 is TGTGCCAGCAGCTACCGGGACAGGGGAGGAACTAATGAAAAACTGTTTTTT. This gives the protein CASSYRDRGGTNEKLFF.